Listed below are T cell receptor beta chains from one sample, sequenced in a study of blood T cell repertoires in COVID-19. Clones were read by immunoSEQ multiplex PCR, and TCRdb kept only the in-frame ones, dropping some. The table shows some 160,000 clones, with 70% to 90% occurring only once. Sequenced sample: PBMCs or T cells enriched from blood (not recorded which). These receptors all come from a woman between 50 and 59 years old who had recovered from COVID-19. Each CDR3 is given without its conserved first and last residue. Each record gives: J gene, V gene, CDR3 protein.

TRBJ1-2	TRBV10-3	AISELGGRNGYT
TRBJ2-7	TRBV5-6	ASRGQGTSYEQY
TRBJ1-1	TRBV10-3	AISKQDRANTEAF
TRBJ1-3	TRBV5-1	ASSLSPSSGNTIY
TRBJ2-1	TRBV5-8	ASSLGTSGINEQF
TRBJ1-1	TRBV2	ASSGAGGTGSVLVTEAF
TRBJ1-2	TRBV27	ASSNQGGDYGYT
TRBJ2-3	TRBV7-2	ASSSGGWTDTQY
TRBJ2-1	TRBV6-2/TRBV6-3	ASSRDSNEQF
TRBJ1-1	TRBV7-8	ASSQSLTGGRTEAF
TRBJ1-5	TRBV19	ASTENQGFSNQPQH
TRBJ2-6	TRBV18	ASSGGSGANVLT
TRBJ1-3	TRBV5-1	ASSIGQLKPSGNTIY
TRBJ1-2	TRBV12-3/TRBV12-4	ASSLARVEGYT
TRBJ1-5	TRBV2	ASSRDRGREQPQH
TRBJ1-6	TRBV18	ASSPSLNSPLH